What follows are 16 T cell receptor beta chains derived from one specimen sequenced in a study of radiotherapy plus CTLA-4 blockade in lung cancer. Method: immunoSEQ multiplex PCR; TCRdb's copy keeps in-frame clones and lacks some. The repertoire holds tens of thousands of clones, with more than 60% as singletons. Specimen: peripheral blood, collected from a patient treated with radiotherapy plus ipilimumab. These receptors originate from a human donor with non-small cell lung cancer who had a partial response to radiotherapy plus ipilimumab.

The rearrangement joins TRBV28 to TRBJ1-6; D is ambiguous. The CDR3 loop spans 14 amino acids. Germline loops: CDR1 MDHEN, CDR2 SYDVKM. Trimming pared 6 bases from V and 7 bases from J, leaving 13 bases between. Written as DNA, the CDR3 is TGTGCCAGCAGGGGAACACGGGAAAATTCACCCCTCCACTTT. Translated, it gives CASRGTRENSPLHF.

This chain uses TRBV19 with TRBJ1-2; no firm D call. Deletions cut 9 bases from V and 7 bases from J, with 15 bases between. Germline lookup yields CDR1 LNHDA and CDR2 SQIVND (reference sequence). The CDR3 runs 12 residues. The CDR3 nucleotides are TGTGCCAGCACTCTCCGCGGGGTTGGCTACACCTTC. It is translated as CASTLRGVGYTF.

The V gene is TRBV2, the J gene TRBJ1-6; D gene ambiguous. The CDR3 has 12 residues. In germline, CDR1 is SNHLY, CDR2 FYNNEI. V gave up 6 bases and J gave up 7 bases, with 7 bases separating them. Here the CDR3 reads CASRLQNSPLHF. Here the CDR3 DNA reads TGTGCCAGCAGGCTACAGAATTCACCCCTCCACTTT.

The table lists this clone with a count of one. The chain has TRBV6-5 and TRBJ1-1; weak D call: TRBD1 (5 bases). This CDR3 contains 15 residues. Germline V gene data show CDR1 as MNHEY and CDR2 as SVGAGI. V was clipped by 5 bases and J by 6 bases, with 19 bases between them. The CDR3 sequence: CASSQGIGRTAEAFF. In DNA form, the CDR3 reads TGTGCCAGCAGTCAGGGAATAGGGCGGACGGCTGAAGCTTTCTTT.

This chain uses TRBV27 with TRBJ1-6, with TRBD1 as a possible D gene (5 bases). The V end was cut by 3 bases, the J end by 8 bases, with 11 bases between. There are 14 residues in the CDR3. Germline assignment: CDR1 MNHEY and CDR2 SMNVEV (reference sequence). The CDR3 region is CASSFQGRDSPLHF. Here the CDR3 DNA reads TGTGCCAGCAGTTTCCAGGGCAGGGATTCACCCCTCCACTTT.

This clone was observed a single time. The CDR3 coding sequence is TGTGCCAGCAGCCGGACAGGGGGTCAGCCCCAGCATTTT. Protein sequence: CASSRTGGQPQHF. J is TRBJ1-5 and V is TRBV7-6; 10 positions match TRBD1. The CDR3 runs 13 residues. The germline V gene encodes CDR1 SGHVS and CDR2 FNYEAQ. V was pared by 5 bases and J by 6 bases, with 1 base of the junction left unmatched.

The chain couples TRBV2 to TRBJ2-1, with D possibly TRBD2 on 6 matching bases. The length of the CDR3 is 15 residues. Germline V gene data show CDR1 as SNHLY and CDR2 as FYNNEI. Trimming took off 4 bases at V and 0 bases at J, with 10 bases between the two ends. As DNA, the CDR3 is TGTGCCAGCAGTGGTGCCGGGAGCTCCTACAATGAGCAGTTCTTC. As protein: CASSGAGSSYNEQFF.

On this clone: A read error may produce the germline difference seen at one junction end. The chain links TRBV29-1 to TRBJ2-5; D remains ambiguous. There are 12 residues in the CDR3. Germline V gene data show CDR1 as SQVTM and CDR2 as ANQGSEA. In nucleotides, the CDR3 is TGCAGCGTTAGACGGATCCAAGAGGCCCAGTACTTC. Its protein is CSVRRIQEAQYF.

This chain uses TRBV5-1 with TRBJ1-4; 8 bases are a match to TRBD1. The length of the CDR3 is 14 residues. The germline CDR1 and CDR2 sequences are SGHRS and YFSETQ. Trimming cost V 0 bases and J 8 bases; bases outside gene matches: 3. The chain's CDR3 is CASSLAGQGEKLFF. The CDR3 bases are TGCGCCAGCAGCTTGGCCGGACAGGGAGAAAAACTGTTTTTT.

The chain is built from TRBV6-4 and TRBJ1-5, with D tentatively TRBD1 (6 bases). V lost 6 bases and J 4 bases, leaving 13 bases between the germline ends. From germline, CDR1 is MRHNA and CDR2 SNTAGT. The CDR3 covers 14 residues. Written as DNA, the CDR3 is TGTGCCAGCAGGTTAGAGGGGGGGAATCAGCCCCAGCATTTT. Its translation is CASRLEGGNQPQHF.

The CDR3: CASTVQTGPKSTEAFF. CDR3 nucleotide sequence: TGTGCCAGCACCGTACAGACAGGGCCGAAGAGCACTGAAGCTTTCTTT. The V gene is TRBV28, the J gene TRBJ1-1, with 7 nucleotides matching TRBD1. Losses at the gene ends were 7 bases for V and 4 bases for J; bases not matched to a gene: 15. The CDR3 length is 16 residues. Germline CDR1 is MDHEN and CDR2 is SYDVKM.

The chain carries TRBV25-1 and TRBJ2-3; the match to TRBD2 covers 7 bases. Germline V gives CDR1 MGHDK, CDR2 SYGVNS. V was clipped by 4 bases and J by 4 bases; unmatched bases: 8. The CDR3 has 15 residues. CDR3 amino acids: CASSGWGRDADTQYF. The DNA of the CDR3 is TGTGCCAGCAGTGGGTGGGGGAGGGACGCAGATACGCAGTATTTT. The full variable domain, completed using reference TRBV25-1 and TRBJ2-3, is EADIYQTPRYLVIGTGKKITLECSQTMGHDKMYWYQQDPGMELHLIHYSYGVNSTEKGDLSSESTVSRIRTEHFPLTLESARPSHTSQYLCASSGWGRDADTQYFGPGTRLTVL.

The rearrangement uses TRBV5-4 and TRBJ2-7, with 9 bases that match TRBD1. Germline V CDR1 and CDR2: SGHNT, YYREEE (reference sequence). The CDR3 is 15 amino acids. V dropped 1 base and J dropped 7; count of bases not matched to a gene: 9. The CDR3 loop reads CASSLSGDRDLEQYF. The CDR3 nucleotides read TGTGCCAGCAGCTTGAGCGGGGACAGGGATTTGGAGCAGTACTTC.

The V and J genes are TRBV29-1 and TRBJ1-1, with D uncertain. Trimming cost V 6 bases and J 1 base, with 18 bases left between them. The CDR3 loop spans 15 amino acids. Germline CDR1 SQVTM, CDR2 ANQGSEA. The CDR3 reads CSVVPDSITNTEAFF. CDR3 DNA: TGCAGCGTCGTACCGGACTCAATTACGAACACTGAAGCTTTCTTT.

This clone was observed a single time. The chain links TRBV15 to TRBJ1-6; D not certain. This CDR3 is built from 18 residues. Germline assignment: CDR1 LNHNV and CDR2 YYDKDF (reference sequence). Trimming pared 2 bases from V and 2 bases from J, leaving 16 bases between. In DNA, the CDR3 is TGTGCCACCAGCAGAAAACGCCATGACATTACCTATAATTCACCCCTCCACTTT. Translation gives CATSRKRHDITYNSPLHF.

This clone showed up just a few times. The chain joins TRBV10-2 to TRBJ1-6, with D possibly matching TRBD1 (6 bases). This CDR3 spans 15 amino acids. CDR1 and CDR2 (germline): WSHSY, SAAADI. V was shortened by 5 bases and J by 4 bases, with 12 bases between the two germline ends. CDR3 loop: CASSIGQPYNSPLHF. The CDR3 DNA follows: TGCGCCAGCAGTATAGGACAGCCTTATAATTCACCCCTCCACTTT.